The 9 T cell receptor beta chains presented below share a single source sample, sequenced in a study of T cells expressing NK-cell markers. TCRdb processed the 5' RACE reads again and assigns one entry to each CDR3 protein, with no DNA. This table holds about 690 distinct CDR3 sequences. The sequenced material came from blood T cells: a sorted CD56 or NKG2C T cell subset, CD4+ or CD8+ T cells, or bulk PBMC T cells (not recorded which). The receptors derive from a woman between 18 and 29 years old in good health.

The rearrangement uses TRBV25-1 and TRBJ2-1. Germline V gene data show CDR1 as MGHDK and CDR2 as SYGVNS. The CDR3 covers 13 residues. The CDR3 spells CASSERKLGEQFF. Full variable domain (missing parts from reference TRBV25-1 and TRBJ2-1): EADIYQTPRYLVIGTGKKITLECSQTMGHDKMYWYQQDPGMELHLIHYSYGVNSTEKGDLSSESTVSRIRTEHFPLTLESARPSHTSQYLCASSERKLGEQFFGPGTRLTVL.

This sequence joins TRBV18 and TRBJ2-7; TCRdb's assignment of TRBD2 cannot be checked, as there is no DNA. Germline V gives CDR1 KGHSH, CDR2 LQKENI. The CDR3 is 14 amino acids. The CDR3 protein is CASSPEAGPIEQYF.

CDR3: CASSQHEPWHSRGSLLEQYF. The V and J genes are TRBV3-1 and TRBJ2-7. The CDR3 totals 20 residues. Germline V gives CDR1 LGHDT, CDR2 YNNKEL (reference sequence).

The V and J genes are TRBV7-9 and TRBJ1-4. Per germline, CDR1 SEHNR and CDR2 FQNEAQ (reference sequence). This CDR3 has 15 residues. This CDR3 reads CASSLREPINEKLFF.

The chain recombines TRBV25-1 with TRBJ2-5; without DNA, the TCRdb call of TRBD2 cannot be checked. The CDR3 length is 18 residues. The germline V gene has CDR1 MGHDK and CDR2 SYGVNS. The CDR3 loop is CASSESSGGAIGTETQYF.

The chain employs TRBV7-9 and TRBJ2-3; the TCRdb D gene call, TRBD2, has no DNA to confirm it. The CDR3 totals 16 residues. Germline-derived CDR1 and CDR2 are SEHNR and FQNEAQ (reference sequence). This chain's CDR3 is CASIPGWQGLTDTQYF. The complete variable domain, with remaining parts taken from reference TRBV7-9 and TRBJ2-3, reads DTGVSQNPRHKITKRGQNVTFRCDPISEHNRLYWYRQTLGQGPEFLTYFQNEAQLEKSRLLSDRFSAERPKGSFSTLEIQRTEQGDSAMYLCASIPGWQGLTDTQYFGPGTRLTVL.

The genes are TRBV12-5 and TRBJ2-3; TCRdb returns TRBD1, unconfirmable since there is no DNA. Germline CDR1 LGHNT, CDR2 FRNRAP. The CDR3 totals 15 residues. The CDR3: CASGLVRGTTDTQYF.

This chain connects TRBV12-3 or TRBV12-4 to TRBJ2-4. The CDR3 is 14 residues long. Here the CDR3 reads CASTFGTNLNIQYF.

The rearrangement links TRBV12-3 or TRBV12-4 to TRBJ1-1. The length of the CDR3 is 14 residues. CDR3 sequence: CASSFTYEGTEAFF.